A single sample is the source of the 32 T cell receptor beta chains below, sequenced in a study of T cell responses to AZD1222 COVID-19 vaccine. Some clones are missing from TCRdb's copy, which holds only in-frame ones; the method was immunoSEQ multiplex PCR. The sample comprises over 100,000 clones, roughly 88% of which are singletons, and 17% rests with the top ten. The input for sequencing was peripheral blood, taken on day 0 of AZD1222 vaccination. The receptors were sampled from an adult in good health.

The rearrangement joins TRBV9 to TRBJ1-6, with 7 bases matching TRBD1. This CDR3 has 17 residues. Looked up from germline, CDR1 is SGDLS and CDR2 is YYNGEE. The V and J ends lost 3 bases and 4 bases, in that order; junction bases with no gene match: 10. The CDR3 nucleotides are TGTGCCAGCAGCGCCACCCCGAACAGGGGATATAATTCACCCCTCCACTTT. It yields the protein CASSATPNRGYNSPLHF.

This clone showed up just once. V usage is TRBV29-1 and J usage is TRBJ1-3; D is perhaps TRBD1 (6 bases). Germline CDR1 reads SQVTM; CDR2 reads ANQGSEA. The CDR3 runs to 14 residues. V was shortened by 3 bases and J by 2 bases, with 11 bases between the two germline ends. Here the CDR3 DNA reads TGCAGCGTTGAGGGAGGGGGAACTGGAAACACCATATATTTT. Translation: CSVEGGGTGNTIYF.

V usage is TRBV7-3 and J usage is TRBJ2-5; maybe TRBD1 (5 bases). Germline V lookup: CDR1 SGHTA, CDR2 FQGTGA. This CDR3 has 15 amino acids. Trimming shortened V by 0 bases and J by 2 bases, and 10 bases separated the two germline ends. The CDR3 spells CASSLTPREQETQYF. CDR3 in DNA: TGTGCCAGCAGCTTAACTCCCAGGGAACAAGAGACCCAGTACTTC.

This chain joins TRBV29-1 and TRBJ1-1; 7 positions agree with TRBD1. The trim removed 8 bases at V and 0 bases at J, leaving 6 bases unmatched. The CDR3 has 13 residues. Germline CDR1 SQVTM, CDR2 ANQGSEA. The CDR3 loop reads CSTTGALNTEAFF. The CDR3 DNA follows: TGCAGCACCACAGGGGCCCTGAACACTGAAGCTTTCTTT. Full variable domain (missing parts from reference TRBV29-1 and TRBJ1-1): SAVISQKPSRDICQRGTSLTIQCQVDSQVTMMFWYRQQPGQSLTLIATANQGSEATYESGFVIDKFPISRPNLTFSTLTVSNMSPEDSSIYLCSTTGALNTEAFFGQGTRLTVV.

The genes are TRBV27 and TRBJ1-5; 7 bases are a match to TRBD1. The V gene's germline CDR1 is MNHEY and CDR2 SMNVEV (reference sequence). The CDR3 runs 17 residues. J gave up 2 bases and V 10 bases, and 17 bases lay outside the gene matches. The CDR3 bases are TGTGCCAACCGCCTTATTTTTACAGGGGCCGGCAATCAGCCCCAGCATTTT. As protein: CANRLIFTGAGNQPQHF.

The chain has TRBV18 and TRBJ2-7; perhaps TRBD2 as D (6 bases). The CDR3 has 14 residues. Trimming pared 3 bases from V and 1 base from J, leaving 10 bases between. CDR1 and CDR2 from the germline V gene are KGHSH and LQKENI. CDR3 sequence: CASSPGTHSYEQYV. The CDR3 coding sequence is TGTGCCAGCTCACCCGGGACTCATTCCTACGAGCAGTACGTC.

The chain is built from TRBV19 and TRBJ1-5; D possibly corresponds to TRBD1 (5 bases). Per germline, CDR1 LNHDA and CDR2 SQIVND (reference sequence). Between the trimmed V and J ends, which lost 2 bases and 5 bases, there was a span of 13 bases. The CDR3 runs 15 residues. CDR3 protein: CASSIMRGMYQPQHF. The CDR3 nucleotides read TGTGCCAGTAGTATAATGAGGGGTATGTATCAGCCCCAGCATTTT.

The chain joins TRBV5-4 to TRBJ1-2; TRBD1 might be the D (5 bases). This CDR3 comprises 15 residues. CDR1 and CDR2 from the germline V gene are SGHNT and YYREEE (reference sequence). The V gene lost 3 bases and the J gene lost 2 bases, with 14 bases spanning the gap. In DNA, the CDR3 is TGTGCCAGCAGCTCCCCCTCGGCAGGGAACTATGGCTACACCTTC. Its protein is CASSSPSAGNYGYTF.

The gene calls are TRBV19 and TRBJ2-1; the D call may be TRBD1 or TRBD2 (5 bases each). The V gene lost 7 bases and the J gene lost 1 base, with 23 bases spanning the gap. Germline CDR1 is LNHDA and CDR2 is SQIVND (reference sequence). The CDR3 consists of 18 residues. The DNA for the CDR3 is TGTGCCAGTACCCCGACAGCCGTCGGGGTAGGGTCCTACAATGAGCAGTTCTTC. Translated: CASTPTAVGVGSYNEQFF.

This clone was observed a few times. The chain employs TRBV11-1 and TRBJ1-2, with D perhaps TRBD1 (6 bases). Germline-derived CDR1 and CDR2 are SGHAT and FQDESV (reference sequence). The CDR3 is 15 amino acids. V shed 4 bases and J shed 2 bases, with 14 bases lying between them. The CDR3 spells CASSSYRAPNYGYTF. The CDR3 coding sequence is TGTGCCAGCAGCTCTTACAGGGCGCCAAACTATGGCTACACCTTC.

This clone showed up just once. The chain is built from TRBV5-6 and TRBJ2-2, with D hard to call. V shed 4 bases and J shed 1 base, with 8 bases lying between them. The length of the CDR3 is 14 residues. Germline assignment: CDR1 SGHDT and CDR2 YYEEEE. CDR3 in DNA: TGTGCCAGCAGCCCGACTTGGAACACCGGGGAGCTGTTTTTT. Its protein product is CASSPTWNTGELFF.

The rearrangement uses TRBV6-1 and TRBJ1-5; D ambiguous. V shed 2 bases and J shed 4 bases, with 6 bases lying between them. This CDR3 region has 13 residues. CDR1 is MNHNS, CDR2 SASEGT, per germline. The CDR3 DNA is TGTGCCAGCAGTGAAACCCGGAATCAGCCCCAGCATTTT. Protein product: CASSETRNQPQHF.

The J gene is TRBJ2-1, the V gene TRBV24-1; 9 nucleotides agree with TRBD2. The trim removed 7 bases at V and 0 bases at J, leaving 3 bases unmatched. CDR1 is KGHDR, CDR2 SFDVKD, per germline. This CDR3 has 15 amino acids. CDR3 sequence reads: CATRAGGISYNEQFF. Written as DNA, the CDR3 is TGTGCCACCAGGGCGGGGGGGATCTCCTACAATGAGCAGTTCTTC.

The chain uses TRBV5-4 and TRBJ2-3; 9 nucleotides line up with TRBD1. The CDR3 consists of 16 residues. Unmatched junction bases numbered 8, after V lost 0 bases and J lost 6 bases. Germline CDR1 is SGHNT and CDR2 is YYREEE (reference sequence). The CDR3 coding sequence is TGTGCCAGCAGCTTGGAAAGGACAGGGGTTAGTGATACGCAGTATTTT. This translates into CASSLERTGVSDTQYF.

The gene calls are TRBV3-1 (or the pseudogene TRBV3-2) and TRBJ1-1, with 7 nucleotides matching TRBD1. CDR1 and CDR2 (germline): LGHDT, YNNKEL (reference sequence). CDR3 size: 14 residues. V was pared by 2 bases and J by 1 base, with 1 base of the junction left unmatched. DNA for the CDR3: TGTGCCAGCAGCCAAAGGACAGGGAACACTGAAGCTTTCTTT. As protein: CASSQRTGNTEAFF.

The V and J genes are TRBV10-3 and TRBJ2-4; the D is unclear. This CDR3 comprises 14 residues. The germline V gene has CDR1 ENHRY and CDR2 SYGVKD. V was clipped by 8 bases and J by 0 bases, with 11 bases between them. The CDR3 loop is CAIAGDLAKNIQYF. As DNA, the CDR3 is TGTGCCATCGCTGGGGATTTAGCCAAAAACATTCAGTACTTC.

V is TRBV25-1 and J is TRBJ1-6; D not certain. V lost 7 bases and J 7 bases, leaving 5 bases between the germline ends. Germline lookup yields CDR1 MGHDK and CDR2 SYGVNS. This CDR3 comprises 11 residues. The CDR3 DNA sequence: TGTGCCAGCATTAAAAATTCACCCCTCCACTTT. This codes for CASIKNSPLHF.

This chain links TRBV29-1 with TRBJ1-1; the D gene is possibly TRBD1 (5 bases). CDR1 is SQVTM and CDR2 is ANQGSEA in the germline V gene. The CDR3 length is 18 residues. Trimming removed 5 bases at V and 0 bases at J, with 25 bases between. The CDR3 region has the DNA TGCAGCGTTAATCTGAGGATAGGACACTTCGCCTTGAACACTGAAGCTTTCTTT. Its protein product is CSVNLRIGHFALNTEAFF.

This clone came up once. The chain joins TRBV5-1 to TRBJ1-1, with TRBD1 identical over 7 bases. V shed 5 bases, J shed 1 base, and the junction held 8 bases outside the gene matches. From germline, CDR1 is SGHRS and CDR2 YFSETQ. The CDR3 is 15 amino acids. As DNA, the CDR3 is TGCGCCAGCAGTTTTTCCGGGACAGCGAACACTGAAGCTTTCTTT. This gives the protein CASSFSGTANTEAFF.

CDR3 bases: TGTGCCAGCACCATGACAGGGTCTATGGCTTTCTTT. It codes for CASTMTGSMAFF. This chain joins TRBV28 and TRBJ1-1; 7 bases match TRBD1. Germline V gene data show CDR1 as MDHEN and CDR2 as SYDVKM. V gave up 7 bases and J gave up 11 bases; unmatched junction bases: 10. There are 12 residues in the CDR3.

The chain recombines TRBV21-1 with TRBJ2-1. TRBV21-1 is designated a pseudogene. This CDR3 comprises 20 residues. This CDR3 is CASSAMLRPSFDPRCNEQFF. Written as DNA, the CDR3 is TGTGCCAGCAGCGCAATGCTAAGACCGAGTTTCGATCCACGCTGCAATGAGCAGTTCTTC.

This chain joins TRBV6-5 and TRBJ1-5, with D maybe TRBD1 (5 bases). V was cut by 6 bases and J by 4 bases, with 10 bases left in between. Germline loops: CDR1 MNHEY, CDR2 SVGAGI. The CDR3 extends over 13 amino acids. The CDR3 coding sequence is TGTGCCAGCAGGGAGACAGTGAATCAGCCCCAGCATTTT. This sequence encodes CASRETVNQPQHF.

The CDR3 is CASSPTGVFDGYTF. The CDR3 region has the DNA TGTGCCAGCAGCCCGACAGGGGTTTTCGACGGCTACACCTTC. This chain links TRBV14 with TRBJ1-2; TRBD1 agrees at 8 bases. The CDR3 runs 14 residues. Germline V gene data show CDR1 as SGHDN and CDR2 as FVKESK. Germline trimming cut 4 bases from V and 8 bases from J; bases unmatched to any gene: 9.

The chain employs TRBV6-5 and TRBJ1-1, with a weak D call TRBD1 (5 bases). The CDR3 is 14 amino acids. Germline CDR1 is MNHEY and CDR2 is SVGAGI. The V gene lost 7 bases and the J gene lost 2 bases, with 14 bases spanning the gap. The CDR3 nucleotides read TGTGCCAGCACCCGTGGGGGTCTTAACACTGAAGCTTTCTTT. Protein product: CASTRGGLNTEAFF.

The chain employs TRBV7-8 and TRBJ1-2; D unresolved. Germline CDR1 reads SGHVS; CDR2 reads FQNEAQ. Trimming left V 2 bases short and J 4 bases short, with 14 bases between. This CDR3 has 15 amino acids. As DNA, the CDR3 is TGTGCCAGCAGCTTATGGGCGGGAAAACCCTATGGCTACACCTTC. Its protein is CASSLWAGKPYGYTF.

The chain couples TRBV13 to TRBJ1-1; possible D gene TRBD1, 6 bases. Trimming pared 5 bases from V and 1 base from J, leaving 20 bases between. Germline assignment: CDR1 PRHDT and CDR2 FYEKMQ (reference sequence). The CDR3 consists of 17 residues. For the CDR3, the DNA is TGTGCCAGCAGCCCAAGAGGAGGGGACAACTGGAACACTGAAGCTTTCTTT. Amino acids: CASSPRGGDNWNTEAFF.

The chain combines TRBV4-1 with TRBJ2-3, with TRBD2 identical over 10 bases. J gave up 4 bases and V 0 bases, and 7 bases lay outside the gene matches. CDR3 size: 17 residues. From germline, CDR1 is MGHRA and CDR2 YSYEKL. The CDR3 DNA sequence: TGCGCCAGCAGCCAAGAAGGAACGGGACTAGCGTCAGATACGCAGTATTTT. The encoded protein is CASSQEGTGLASDTQYF.

The rearrangement uses TRBV27 and TRBJ2-1; the D call may be TRBD1 or TRBD2 (5 bases each). The germline V and J ends were trimmed by 6 bases and 2 bases, with 14 bases remaining between them. CDR3 length equals 15 residues. CDR1 and CDR2 (germline): MNHEY, SMNVEV (reference sequence). CDR3 in amino acids: CASSSDRGAYNEQFF. CDR3 DNA: TGTGCCAGCAGCTCCGATCGAGGGGCCTACAATGAGCAGTTCTTC.

The chain links TRBV19 to TRBJ1-4; D unresolved. Looked up from germline, CDR1 is LNHDA and CDR2 is SQIVND (reference sequence). Between the trimmed V and J ends, which lost 3 bases and 0 bases, there was a span of 5 bases. The CDR3 length is 14 residues. The CDR3 loop reads CASSIWSTNEKLFF. CDR3 sequence (DNA): TGTGCCAGTAGTATCTGGTCAACTAATGAAAAACTGTTTTTT.

The V gene is TRBV6-2 or TRBV6-3, the J gene TRBJ2-1, with TRBD2 matching over 10 bases. The germline V gene has CDR1 MNHEY and CDR2 SVGEGT. The trim removed 8 bases at V and 2 bases at J, leaving 6 bases unmatched. This CDR3 contains 15 residues. The CDR3 is CASGQAGGPYNEQFF. The CDR3 nucleotides read TGTGCCAGCGGCCAAGCGGGGGGGCCCTACAATGAGCAGTTCTTC.

Only one count was recorded for this clone. The chain links TRBV7-2 to TRBJ1-1, with D unclear. This CDR3 spans 14 amino acids. Trimming removed 1 base from V and 6 bases from J, with 12 bases in between. Per germline, CDR1 SGHTA and CDR2 FQGNSA. CDR3 region: CASSLVVPNAEAFF. The CDR3 DNA reads as TGTGCCAGCAGCTTAGTAGTCCCCAACGCTGAAGCTTTCTTT.

The chain uses TRBV5-6 and TRBJ1-6; D call uncertain. Between the trimmed V and J ends, which lost 0 bases and 8 bases, there was a span of 9 bases. This CDR3 region has 14 residues. Germline V lookup: CDR1 SGHDT, CDR2 YYEEEE. CDR3 sequence (DNA): TGTGCCAGCAGCTTGGGGGGTCAAGATTCACCCCTCCACTTT. Its translation is CASSLGGQDSPLHF.